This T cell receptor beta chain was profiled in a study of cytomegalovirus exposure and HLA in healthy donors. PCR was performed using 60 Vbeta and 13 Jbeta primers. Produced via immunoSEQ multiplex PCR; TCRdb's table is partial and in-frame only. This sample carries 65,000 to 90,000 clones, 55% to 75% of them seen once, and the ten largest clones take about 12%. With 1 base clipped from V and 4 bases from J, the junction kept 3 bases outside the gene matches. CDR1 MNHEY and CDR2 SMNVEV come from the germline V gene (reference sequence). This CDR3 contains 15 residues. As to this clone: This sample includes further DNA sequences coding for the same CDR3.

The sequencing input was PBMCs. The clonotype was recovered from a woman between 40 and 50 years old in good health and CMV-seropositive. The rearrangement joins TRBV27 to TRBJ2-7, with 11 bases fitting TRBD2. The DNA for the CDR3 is TGTGCCAGCAGTTTATACCTAGCGGGGGGATACGAGCAGTACTTC. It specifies CASSLYLAGGYEQYF.